The 25 T cell receptor beta chains presented below share a single source sample, sequenced in a study of cytomegalovirus exposure and HLA in healthy donors. Sequenced by immunoSEQ multiplex PCR; TCRdb stores in-frame clones only, minus some. This sample has hundreds of thousands of clones; approximately 87% occur once, and the top ten carry less than 7%. Sequencing used PBMCs. These receptors originate from a woman between 18 and 30 years old in good health and CMV-seronegative.

The chain recombines TRBV30 with TRBJ2-1; no firm D call. CDR3 length equals 14 residues. V was clipped by 3 bases and J by 4 bases, with 13 bases between them. Germline assignment: CDR1 GTSNPN and CDR2 SVGIG (reference sequence). The DNA of the CDR3 is TGTGCCTGGAGCAGGACGGACCTATACAATGAGCAGTTCTTC. Translation: CAWSRTDLYNEQFF.

The table lists this clone with a count of one. The chain links TRBV10-3 to TRBJ1-1; tentatively, D is TRBD1 (5 bases). The V end was cut by 2 bases, the J end by 3 bases, with 10 bases between. CDR3 length: 14 residues. Per germline, CDR1 ENHRY and CDR2 SYGVKD. CDR3 sequence: CAISEGRVDTEAFF. CDR3 DNA sequence: TGTGCCATCAGTGAGGGCAGGGTGGACACTGAAGCTTTCTTT.

The chain recombines TRBV6-1 with TRBJ2-7; 11 bases agree with TRBD2. The CDR3 extends over 15 amino acids. The germline gives CDR1 MNHNS, CDR2 SASEGT. The J segment lost 3 bases and the V segment lost 8 bases, leaving 9 bases of the junction unmatched. CDR3 loop: CASSTSGGLYYEQYF. DNA of the CDR3: TGTGCCAGCTCCACTAGCGGGGGCCTATACTACGAGCAGTACTTC.

The chain joins TRBV19 to TRBJ2-3; D tentatively fits TRBD1 or TRBD2 (6 bases each). The CDR3 sequence is 15 residues long. V was cut by 1 base and J by 7 bases, with 15 bases left in between. Germline loops: CDR1 LNHDA, CDR2 SQIVND (reference sequence). Here the CDR3 reads CASSIGPGAFNTQYF. CDR3 nucleotides: TGTGCCAGTAGTATAGGGCCGGGGGCTTTTAATACGCAGTATTTT. The whole variable domain, remainder taken from reference TRBV19 and TRBJ2-3, is DGGITQSPKYLFRKEGQNVTLSCEQNLNHDAMYWYRQDPGQGLRLIYYSQIVNDFQKGDIAEGYSVSREKKESFPLTVTSAQKNPTAFYLCASSIGPGAFNTQYFGPGTRLTVL.

CDR3 amino acids: CASSLGAGRNTEAFF. As DNA, the CDR3 is TGTGCCAGCAGCTTGGGCGCAGGGAGGAACACTGAAGCTTTCTTT. The V call is TRBV5-4, the J call TRBJ1-1; a possible D gene is TRBD1 (5 bases). There are 15 residues in the CDR3. From germline, CDR1 is SGHNT and CDR2 YYREEE (reference sequence). The V gene lost 0 bases and the J gene lost 1 base, with 10 bases spanning the gap.

The rearrangement joins TRBV7-6 to TRBJ2-7, with 10 bases aligning to TRBD2. V gave up 4 bases and J gave up 3 bases; unmatched junction bases: 9. There are 16 residues in the CDR3. The germline CDR1 and CDR2 sequences are SGHVS and FNYEAQ. The CDR3 here is CASSWGASGGSYEQYF. The DNA for the CDR3 is TGTGCCAGCAGCTGGGGAGCTAGCGGGGGTAGCTACGAGCAGTACTTC.

About this clone: Germline is not matched at one junction end, which may reflect a read error. This chain's CDR3 is CASSAVRSGPYGQYF. CDR3 bases: TGTGCCAGCAGTGCAGTAAGGTCAGGGCCCTACGGGCAGTACTTC. The chain uses TRBV6-5 and TRBJ2-7, with D perhaps TRBD1 (5 bases). The CDR3 is 15 amino acids. Looked up from germline, CDR1 is MNHEY and CDR2 is SVGAGI.

The J gene is TRBJ1-4, the V gene TRBV30, with D unclear. The CDR3 loop spans 12 amino acids. Per the germline V gene, CDR1 is GTSNPN and CDR2 is SVGIG (reference sequence). V lost 5 bases to trimming and J lost 8 bases, with 12 bases between them. The CDR3: CAWDTLGEKLFF. CDR3 DNA sequence: TGTGCCTGGGACACTTTGGGGGAAAAACTGTTTTTT. The full variable domain, completed using reference TRBV30 and TRBJ1-4, is SQTIHQWPATLVQPVGSPLSLECTVEGTSNPNLYWYRQAAGRGLQLLFYSVGIGQISSEVPQNLSASRPQDRQFILSSKKLLLSDSGFYLCAWDTLGEKLFFGSGTQLSVL.

The genes are TRBV27 and TRBJ2-7; perhaps TRBD2 as D (6 bases). Trimming cost V 5 bases and J 2 bases, with 13 bases left between them. Germline V gene sequence: CDR1 MNHEY, CDR2 SMNVEV (reference sequence). The CDR3 is made up of 14 amino acids. CDR3 sequence reads: CASSTRDFPYEQYF. The CDR3 coding sequence is TGTGCCAGCAGTACCCGGGACTTCCCCTACGAGCAGTACTTC.

The V and J genes are TRBV30 and TRBJ1-1, with TRBD1 identical over 8 bases. V was pared by 3 bases and J by 5 bases, with 11 bases of the junction left unmatched. From germline, CDR1 is GTSNPN and CDR2 SVGIG (reference sequence). This CDR3 is built from 15 residues. CDR3 coding DNA: TGTGCCTGGAGGCCACCGGACAGGGAGACGACTGAAGCTTTCTTT. As protein: CAWRPPDRETTEAFF.

V usage is TRBV6-5 and J usage is TRBJ1-2, with 9 bases aligning to TRBD1. Trimming cost V 4 bases and J 2 bases; bases outside gene matches: 2. The CDR3 length is 14 residues. CDR1 and CDR2 from the germline V gene are MNHEY and SVGAGI. The CDR3 loop reads CASSFGQGNYGYTF. Written as DNA, the CDR3 is TGTGCCAGCAGTTTCGGACAGGGGAACTATGGCTACACCTTC.

The V gene is TRBV29-1, the J gene TRBJ1-1; 11 nucleotides align to TRBD1. Germline V gene lookup returns CDR1 SQVTM and CDR2 ANQGSEA. The length of the CDR3 is 14 residues. The V segment lost 0 bases and the J segment 7 bases; nucleotides outside the gene matches: 4. CDR3 protein: CSVEEDRGPDEAFF. The CDR3 DNA sequence: TGCAGCGTTGAAGAGGACAGGGGGCCAGATGAAGCTTTCTTT.

J is TRBJ2-1 and V is TRBV5-6; D unresolved. The V gene's germline CDR1 is SGHDT and CDR2 YYEEEE. The CDR3 extends over 15 amino acids. V was pared by 4 bases and J by 8 bases, with 19 bases between. The DNA of the CDR3 is TGTGCCAGCAGCCTGACAACGGGCACTCTCTATGAGCAGTTCTTC. It translates to CASSLTTGTLYEQFF. Supplemented by reference TRBV5-6 and TRBJ2-1, the full variable domain reads DAGVTQSPTHLIKTRGQQVTLRCSPKSGHDTVSWYQQALGQGPQFIFQYYEEEERQRGNFPDRFSGHQFPNYSSELNVNALLLGDSALYLCASSLTTGTLYEQFFGPGTRLTVL.

The rearrangement uses TRBV6-1 and TRBJ2-7; 7 bases line up with TRBD2. The V segment lost 7 bases and the J segment 10 bases; nucleotides outside the gene matches: 10. The CDR3 has 12 amino acids. Germline CDR1 is MNHNS and CDR2 is SASEGT. The CDR3 DNA sequence: TGTGCCAGCACTCCCGATGGACTAGATCAGTACTTC. Amino acids: CASTPDGLDQYF.

The genes are TRBV2 and TRBJ2-5, with 9 bases aligning to TRBD1. Germline CDR1 and CDR2: SNHLY and FYNNEI. The trim removed 9 bases at V and 4 bases at J, leaving 3 bases unmatched. The CDR3 contains 12 residues. The CDR3 here is CASVDRGETQYF. In nucleotides, the CDR3 is TGTGCCAGTGTGGACAGGGGAGAGACCCAGTACTTC.

The chain carries TRBV15 and TRBJ1-2, with D unclear. Germline V gene data show CDR1 as LNHNV and CDR2 as YYDKDF (reference sequence). The CDR3 has 16 residues. V gave up 0 bases and J gave up 1 base, with 12 bases separating them. CDR3 residues: CATSRDTRHLNYGYTF. CDR3 DNA: TGTGCCACCAGCAGAGATACGAGACACCTTAACTATGGCTACACCTTC.

The genes are TRBV5-6 and TRBJ1-1; TRBD1 aligns across 7 bases. Germline assignment: CDR1 SGHDT and CDR2 YYEEEE. V lost 4 bases and J lost 4; bases outside the gene matches: 16. This CDR3 has 17 residues. The CDR3 loop is CASSTTTWNRGATEAFF. The CDR3 DNA reads as TGTGCCAGCAGCACGACTACCTGGAACAGGGGCGCCACTGAAGCTTTCTTT.

In its sample, this clone was seen a few times. The chain carries TRBV6-1 and TRBJ1-5; D is unresolved. Germline V gives CDR1 MNHNS, CDR2 SASEGT. V was cut by 6 bases and J by 5 bases, with 11 bases left in between. The CDR3 sequence is 13 residues long. CDR3: CASRWELDQPQHF. In DNA, the CDR3 is TGTGCCAGCAGATGGGAGCTGGATCAGCCCCAGCATTTT.

J is TRBJ1-5 and V is TRBV6-6; a possible D gene is TRBD1 (5 bases). The germline gives CDR1 MNHNY, CDR2 SVGAGI (reference sequence). The ends were cut back, 2 bases at V and 3 bases at J, with 8 bases in the middle. The CDR3 length is 14 residues. CDR3 sequence reads: CASSYDRVNQPQHF. CDR3 DNA: TGTGCCAGCAGTTACGACAGAGTCAATCAGCCCCAGCATTTT.

The chain is built from TRBV5-1 and TRBJ2-1; TRBD1 might be the D (5 bases). The CDR3 loop spans 16 amino acids. V lost 0 bases to trimming and J lost 3 bases, with 13 bases between them. Germline V gene sequence: CDR1 SGHRS, CDR2 YFSETQ. CDR3 bases: TGCGCCAGCAGCTTGGTCTCAGGGTTCGGCTACAATGAGCAGTTCTTC. Its translation is CASSLVSGFGYNEQFF.

The chain has TRBV18 and TRBJ1-5; 10 bases align to TRBD1. Germline assignment: CDR1 KGHSH and CDR2 LQKENI. The CDR3 has 17 residues. Trimming at V came to 0 bases and at J to 5 bases, leaving 7 bases not matched to a gene. The DNA of the CDR3 is TGTGCCAGCTCACCACCGTCGGAGACAGGGGGCCATCAGCCCCAGCATTTT. Translated, it gives CASSPPSETGGHQPQHF.

The CDR3 coding sequence is TGTGCCATCAGTGAGTCGAACGGGTTGGAGACCCAGTACTTC. Its protein is CAISESNGLETQYF. The gene calls are TRBV10-3 and TRBJ2-5, with D unresolved. Trimming cost V 0 bases and J 5 bases, with 10 bases left between them. Looked up from germline, CDR1 is ENHRY and CDR2 is SYGVKD. CDR3 length: 14 residues.

The V and J genes are TRBV27 and TRBJ2-7; D not certain. The V end was cut by 6 bases, the J end by 2 bases, with 11 bases between. In germline, CDR1 is MNHEY, CDR2 SMNVEV (reference sequence). The CDR3 consists of 13 residues. CDR3 loop: CASSRTAPYEQYF. For the CDR3, the DNA is TGTGCCAGCAGCCGGACGGCTCCCTACGAGCAGTACTTC.

In nucleotides, the CDR3 is TGTGCCAGCAGCGCTCCAGGGGGCGGAGAGACCCAGTACTTC. Translating gives CASSAPGGGETQYF. The rearrangement uses TRBV6-1 and TRBJ2-5; 8 bases line up with TRBD1. J was trimmed by 4 bases and V by 6 bases; bases with no gene match: 7. The CDR3 sequence is 14 residues long. Germline V gene data show CDR1 as MNHNS and CDR2 as SASEGT.

The J gene is TRBJ1-1, the V gene TRBV9; the D is unclear. V lost 2 bases to trimming and J lost 3 bases, with 5 bases between them. CDR3 length: 12 residues. CDR1 and CDR2 (germline): SGDLS, YYNGEE. The CDR3 region is CASSVADTEAFF. CDR3 DNA sequence: TGTGCCAGCAGCGTGGCGGACACTGAAGCTTTCTTT. Looking up the rest from reference TRBV9 and TRBJ1-1 gives the full variable domain: DSGVTQTPKHLITATGQRVTLRCSPRSGDLSVYWYQQSLDQGLQFLIQYYNGEERAKGNILERFSAQQFPDLHSELNLSSLELGDSALYFCASSVADTEAFFGQGTRLTVV.